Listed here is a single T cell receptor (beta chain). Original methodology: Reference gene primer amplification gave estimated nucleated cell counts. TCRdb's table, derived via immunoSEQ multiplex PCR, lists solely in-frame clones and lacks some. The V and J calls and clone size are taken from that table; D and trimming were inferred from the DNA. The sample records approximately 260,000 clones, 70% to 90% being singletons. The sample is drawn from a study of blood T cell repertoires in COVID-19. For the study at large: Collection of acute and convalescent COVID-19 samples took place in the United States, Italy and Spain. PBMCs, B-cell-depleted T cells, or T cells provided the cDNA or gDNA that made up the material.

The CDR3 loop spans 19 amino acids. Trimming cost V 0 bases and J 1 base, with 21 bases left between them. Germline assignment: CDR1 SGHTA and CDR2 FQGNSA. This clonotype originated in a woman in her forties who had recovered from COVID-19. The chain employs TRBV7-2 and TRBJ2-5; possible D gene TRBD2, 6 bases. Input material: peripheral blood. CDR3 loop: CASSLAPFEGAGPQETQYF. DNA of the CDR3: TGTGCCAGCAGCTTAGCGCCTTTCGAGGGAGCGGGCCCCCAAGAGACCCAGTACTTC.